This T cell receptor (beta chain) is from a study of blood T cell repertoires in COVID-19. Study at large: Sample material is recorded as cDNA or gDNA derived from T cells, B-cell-depleted T cells, or PBMCs.

The V segment lost 4 bases and the J segment 0 bases; nucleotides outside the gene matches: 11. The CDR3 extends over 17 amino acids. Germline CDR1 and CDR2: LNHDA and SQIVND (reference sequence). The table came from immunoSEQ multiplex PCR; TCRdb's copy has only in-frame clones and leaves some out. The table shows just over 250,000 clones, with around 84% occurring only once. Categorization into cohorts depended on clinical history that participants reported. Sequencing was performed on PBMCs or T cells enriched from blood (not recorded which). The TCR sequence derives from a man in his thirties or forties with acute COVID-19. This sequence joins TRBV19 and TRBJ1-1, with TRBD1 matching 7 bases. CDR3 loop: CASSKSQGGTMNTEAFF. In DNA form, the CDR3 reads TGTGCCAGTAGTAAATCCCAGGGGGGCACAATGAACACTGAAGCTTTCTTT.